Included here is one TCR beta chain sequence, with context. The CDR3 totals 14 residues. The V gene lost 2 bases and the J gene lost 5 bases, with 12 bases spanning the gap. The germline V gene has CDR1 MNHEY and CDR2 SVGEGT. The library protocol tagged individual cDNA molecules with unique molecular identifiers. Via MiXCR, TCRdb re-called the 5' RACE reads, giving one row per CDR3 protein. Of approximately 70,000 distinct CDR3 sequences in the sample, around 9.1% were seen once. These data come from a study of early T cells in non-severe SARS-CoV-2 infection. V is TRBV6-2 or TRBV6-3 and J is TRBJ1-2, with D possibly being TRBD1 (5 bases). This clonotype was obtained from an adult who was a healthcare worker with PCR-confirmed SARS-CoV-2 infection or an uninfected control (not recorded which). The source was whole blood, collected at baseline. DNA for the CDR3: TGTGCCAGCAGTTACCGAAACCAGGGATATGGCTACACCTTC. This encodes CASSYRNQGYGYTF.